The following is a T cell receptor beta chain sequence with its context. The target antigen is unknown. These data belong to a study of blood T cells in healthy people across ages. Primed by a sample-barcoded 5' primer and a J-beta primer mix, a second PCR proceeded for 7 to 11 cycles. TCRdb redid the calling of the 5' RACE reads with MiXCR, one entry per CDR3 protein. Of 750,000 to 950,000 distinct CDR3 sequences in the sample, approximately 24% were seen once. The study, taken as a whole, reports: The study found more naive CD4+ cells and higher diversity in long-lived than aged donors.

For every donor, a draw yielded ten milliliters of peripheral blood. Trimming removed 2 bases at V and 8 bases at J, with 12 bases between. The CDR3 spans 14 residues. Germline V gene data show CDR1 as MNHEY and CDR2 as SVGAGI. These data also formed part of another study, on T cells of mothers and their children. As that report states: M1S, a second-PCR primer, added sample barcodes and 2-4 random nucleotides. In each mother, TCR beta CDR3 reads exceeded 10 million; in each child, they numbered several million.

This clonotype originated in a boy younger than 18 in good health. The chain combines TRBV6-5 with TRBJ1-4; D unresolved. Sequencing used blood. The CDR3 is CASSYGSPGEKLFF. CDR3 DNA sequence: TGTGCCAGCAGTTACGGCTCCCCTGGGGAAAAACTGTTTTTT.